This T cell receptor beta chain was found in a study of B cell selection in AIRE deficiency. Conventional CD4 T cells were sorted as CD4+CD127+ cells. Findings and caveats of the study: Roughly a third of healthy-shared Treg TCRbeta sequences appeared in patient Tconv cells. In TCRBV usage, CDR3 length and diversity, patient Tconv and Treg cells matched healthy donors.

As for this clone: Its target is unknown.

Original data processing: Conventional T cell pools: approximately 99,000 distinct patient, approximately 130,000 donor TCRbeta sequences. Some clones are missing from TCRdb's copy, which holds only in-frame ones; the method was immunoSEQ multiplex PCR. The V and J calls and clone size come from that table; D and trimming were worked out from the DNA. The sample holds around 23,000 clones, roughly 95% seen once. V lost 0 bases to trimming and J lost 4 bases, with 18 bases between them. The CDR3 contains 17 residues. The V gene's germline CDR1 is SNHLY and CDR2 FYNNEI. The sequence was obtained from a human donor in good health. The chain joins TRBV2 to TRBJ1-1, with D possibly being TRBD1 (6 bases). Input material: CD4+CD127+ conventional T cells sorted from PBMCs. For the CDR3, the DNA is TGTGCCAGCAGTGAAGCGGGGGGCGCAGGCCCACGCACTGAAGCTTTCTTT. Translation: CASSEAGGAGPRTEAFF. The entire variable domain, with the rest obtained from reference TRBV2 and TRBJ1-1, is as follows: EPEVTQTPSHQVTQMGQEVILRCVPISNHLYFYWYRQILGQKVEFLVSFYNNEISEKSEIFDDQFSVERPDGSNFTLKIRSTKLEDSAMYFCASSEAGGAGPRTEAFFGQGTRLTVV.